Shown below are 26 T cell receptor beta chains from a single sample sequenced in a study of blood T cell repertoires in COVID-19. The repertoire was sequenced with immunoSEQ multiplex PCR; TCRdb's copy has only in-frame clones and lacks some. The sample records roughly 400,000 clones, over 75% being singletons. The source material was PBMCs or T cells enriched from blood (not recorded which). The receptors were gathered from a young woman who had been exposed to COVID-19.

This sequence joins TRBV4-3 and TRBJ1-4; 8 nucleotides align to TRBD1. The J segment lost 3 bases and the V segment lost 2 bases, leaving 5 bases of the junction unmatched. Per the germline V gene, CDR1 is LGHNA and CDR2 is YSLEER. This CDR3 comprises 16 residues. The CDR3 DNA reads TGCGCCAGCAGCCAAAGGCAGGGGGCAGCTAATGAAAAACTGTTTTTT. Residues: CASSQRQGAANEKLFF.

This clone was seen only a few times. V usage is TRBV5-4 and J usage is TRBJ2-7; 14 bases are shared with TRBD2. Germline values: CDR1 SGHNT, CDR2 YYREEE (reference sequence). V was clipped by 4 bases and J by 4 bases; unmatched bases: 4. This CDR3 region has 15 residues. The CDR3 sequence: CASSPGLAGVYEQYF. The CDR3 bases are TGTGCCAGCAGCCCGGGACTAGCGGGAGTTTACGAGCAGTACTTC.

The rearrangement uses TRBV2 and TRBJ2-7; 12 bases agree with TRBD1. Germline V CDR1 and CDR2: SNHLY, FYNNEI. This CDR3 region has 12 residues. V shed 8 bases and J 6 bases; nucleotides not matched to a gene: 2. CDR3 coding DNA: TGTGCCAGCGGGGGACAGGGGGCCGAGCAGTACTTC. Amino acids: CASGGQGAEQYF.

The chain combines TRBV11-2 with TRBJ1-5, with D possibly TRBD1 on 5 matching bases. Germline lookup yields CDR1 SGHAT and CDR2 FQNNGV. The CDR3 has 15 residues. V shed 2 bases and J shed 1 base, with 9 bases lying between them. In DNA, the CDR3 is TGTGCCAGCAGCTTAACAGGACAAAGCAATCAGCCCCAGCATTTT. This codes for CASSLTGQSNQPQHF.

As DNA, the CDR3 is TGCGCCAGCAGCCTTGGGCCTAGCGGGGAACTCTACGAGCAGTACTTC. Its translation: CASSLGPSGELYEQYF. This chain joins TRBV5-1 and TRBJ2-7; TRBD2 matches 9 bases. The trim removed 4 bases at V and 3 bases at J, leaving 11 bases unmatched. CDR3 length: 16 amino acids. CDR1 is SGHRS, CDR2 YFSETQ, per germline.

This chain links TRBV9 with TRBJ2-1; TRBD1 aligns across 9 bases. The CDR3 is 16 amino acids. CDR1 and CDR2 (germline): SGDLS, YYNGEE. The V gene end was trimmed by 5 bases and the J gene end by 3 bases; junction bases not matched to a gene: 9. The CDR3 reads CASSSGTGKIYNEQFF. DNA of the CDR3: TGTGCCAGCAGTTCCGGGACAGGGAAGATCTACAATGAGCAGTTCTTC.

Of note for this clone: Other DNA variants within this sample encode the same CDR3. V is TRBV18 and J is TRBJ1-1; D is possibly TRBD1 (5 bases). The CDR3 consists of 13 residues. Per the germline V gene, CDR1 is KGHSH and CDR2 is LQKENI. V was clipped by 6 bases and J by 3 bases, with 11 bases between them. DNA of the CDR3: TGTGCCAGCTCCCCTGACAGAGACACTGAAGCTTTCTTT. Translated, it gives CASSPDRDTEAFF. Full variable domain (outside the CDR3, taken from reference TRBV18 and TRBJ1-1): NAGVMQNPRHLVRRRGQEARLRCSPMKGHSHVYWYRQLPEEGLKFMVYLQKENIIDESGMPKERFSAEFPKEGPSILRIQQVVRGDSAAYFCASSPDRDTEAFFGQGTRLTVV.

This sequence joins TRBV29-1 and TRBJ2-7; 8 bases map to TRBD2. The CDR3 contains 16 residues. With 3 bases clipped from V and 2 bases from J, the junction kept 12 bases outside the gene matches. The germline V gene encodes CDR1 SQVTM and CDR2 ANQGSEA. This CDR3 is CSVDDSFSGKPYEQYF. Written as DNA, the CDR3 is TGCAGCGTTGATGATAGCTTTAGCGGGAAACCCTACGAGCAGTACTTC.

The chain carries TRBV9 and TRBJ2-1; TRBD2 matches 9 bases. The germline V gene encodes CDR1 SGDLS and CDR2 YYNGEE. V trimming: 0 bases; J trimming: 5 bases; junction bases outside the gene matches: 3. The CDR3 loop spans 15 amino acids. CDR3: CASSVGTSANNEQFF. Written as DNA, the CDR3 is TGTGCCAGCAGCGTAGGGACTAGCGCTAACAATGAGCAGTTCTTC.

J is TRBJ2-5 and V is TRBV13, with 11 bases identical to TRBD1. CDR1 is PRHDT and CDR2 is FYEKMQ in the germline V gene (reference sequence). The CDR3 sequence is 17 residues long. The J segment lost 5 bases and the V segment lost 5 bases, leaving 13 bases of the junction unmatched. CDR3 sequence: CASSAPPQGQGAETQYF. The CDR3 DNA is TGTGCCAGCAGCGCCCCCCCTCAAGGACAGGGGGCTGAGACCCAGTACTTC.

The chain has TRBV12-3 or TRBV12-4 and TRBJ2-7, with 14 bases lining up with TRBD2. The CDR3 loop spans 13 amino acids. The trim removed 6 bases at V and 9 bases at J, leaving 4 bases unmatched. CDR3 region: CASRGTSGGWQYF. The CDR3 DNA sequence: TGTGCCAGCAGGGGGACTAGCGGGGGTTGGCAGTACTTC.

V usage is TRBV7-8 and J usage is TRBJ2-3; 10 nucleotides match TRBD1. The trim removed 8 bases at V and 2 bases at J, leaving 10 bases unmatched. CDR1 SGHVS and CDR2 FQNEAQ come from the germline V gene. This CDR3 spans 16 amino acids. Here the CDR3 reads CASAWGDRGFTDTQYF. In nucleotides, the CDR3 is TGTGCCAGCGCCTGGGGGGACAGGGGATTCACAGATACGCAGTATTTT.

The V call is TRBV28, the J call TRBJ2-7; 9 nucleotides agree with TRBD1. Germline loops: CDR1 MDHEN, CDR2 SYDVKM. With 5 bases clipped from V and 0 bases from J, the junction kept 8 bases outside the gene matches. This CDR3 region has 16 residues. The CDR3 DNA reads TGTGCCAGCAGTGGCTCATGGGACAGGGACTCCTACGAGCAGTACTTC. Translated: CASSGSWDRDSYEQYF. Full variable domain (rest looked up from reference TRBV28 and TRBJ2-7): DVKVTQSSRYLVKRTGEKVFLECVQDMDHENMFWYRQDPGLGLRLIYFSYDVKMKEKGDIPEGYSVSREKKERFSLILESASTNQTSMYLCASSGSWDRDSYEQYFGPGTRLTVT.

CDR3 in DNA: TGTGCCAGTAGTACACAGGGGGCCAATTCACCCCTCCACTTT. Protein sequence: CASSTQGANSPLHF. V usage is TRBV19 and J usage is TRBJ1-6, with 9 bases identical to TRBD1. Germline CDR1 LNHDA, CDR2 SQIVND (reference sequence). The CDR3 consists of 14 residues. V lost 4 bases and J lost 7; bases outside the gene matches: 2. The complete variable domain, with remaining parts taken from reference TRBV19 and TRBJ1-6, reads DGGITQSPKYLFRKEGQNVTLSCEQNLNHDAMYWYRQDPGQGLRLIYYSQIVNDFQKGDIAEGYSVSREKKESFPLTVTSAQKNPTAFYLCASSTQGANSPLHFGNGTRLTVT.

The gene calls are TRBV6-2 or TRBV6-3 and TRBJ2-5; 9 bases match TRBD2. There are 13 residues in the CDR3. Germline lookup yields CDR1 MNHEY and CDR2 SVGEGT. V dropped 3 bases and J dropped 7; count of bases not matched to a gene: 3. Written as DNA, the CDR3 is TGTGCCAGCAGTTATACTAGCGGGCCGACCCAGTACTTC. Translating gives CASSYTSGPTQYF.

The chain uses TRBV28 and TRBJ2-3; tentative D call: TRBD1 (6 bases). V shed 6 bases and J shed 2 bases, with 21 bases lying between them. The CDR3 has 17 residues. Germline V CDR1 and CDR2: MDHEN, SYDVKM. The CDR3 nucleotides are TGTGCCAGCAGGTCAGGGGAGTGGGCCCTACACACAGATACGCAGTATTTT. This gives the protein CASRSGEWALHTDTQYF.

This clone was picked up one time. The rearrangement links TRBV5-1 to TRBJ2-4; maybe TRBD2 (5 bases). Germline V gives CDR1 SGHRS, CDR2 YFSETQ. V was shortened by 0 bases and J by 0 bases, with 13 bases between the two germline ends. This CDR3 has 17 residues. The CDR3 DNA reads TGCGCCAGCAGCTTGGGAGCGGTCGGTGTAGCCAAAAACATTCAGTACTTC. It codes for CASSLGAVGVAKNIQYF.

The CDR3 region is CASSLGDYETQYF. Here the CDR3 DNA reads TGTGCCAGCAGCTTGGGGGACTATGAGACCCAGTACTTC. The chain links TRBV5-4 to TRBJ2-5; TRBD2 agrees at 7 bases. CDR3 length equals 13 residues. V shed 0 bases, J shed 5 bases, and the junction held 1 base outside the gene matches. CDR1 and CDR2 from the germline V gene are SGHNT and YYREEE (reference sequence).

The chain links TRBV19 to TRBJ2-2, with a tentative D call TRBD1 (6 bases). V lost 3 bases, J lost 5 bases, and 10 bases lay in between. CDR1 is LNHDA and CDR2 is SQIVND in the germline V gene (reference sequence). The CDR3 loop spans 14 amino acids. CDR3 bases: TGTGCCAGTAGTATGGGGGCAAATACCGGGGAGCTGTTTTTT. It specifies CASSMGANTGELFF.

The count of this clone is one. The chain uses TRBV7-2 and TRBJ2-1; 13 nucleotides line up with TRBD2. Unmatched junction bases numbered 1, after V lost 3 bases and J lost 8 bases. The CDR3 is 14 residues long. The V gene's germline CDR1 is SGHTA and CDR2 FQGNSA. The CDR3 bases are TGTGCCAGCAGCTTTACTAGCGGGAGGGATGAGCAGTTCTTC. Translated, it gives CASSFTSGRDEQFF.

The chain carries TRBV9 and TRBJ2-3; 7 nucleotides align to TRBD2. This CDR3 is 16 amino acids long. The V segment lost 0 bases and the J segment 2 bases; nucleotides outside the gene matches: 6. The V gene's germline CDR1 is SGDLS and CDR2 YYNGEE. The CDR3 sequence is CASSVGGLDITDTQYF. For the CDR3, the DNA is TGTGCCAGCAGCGTAGGTGGACTAGATATCACAGATACGCAGTATTTT. The full variable domain, rest sourced from reference TRBV9 and TRBJ2-3, is DSGVTQTPKHLITATGQRVTLRCSPRSGDLSVYWYQQSLDQGLQFLIQYYNGEERAKGNILERFSAQQFPDLHSELNLSSLELGDSALYFCASSVGGLDITDTQYFGPGTRLTVL.

The rearrangement uses TRBV19 and TRBJ2-1; TRBD2 agrees at 13 bases. The V gene's germline CDR1 is LNHDA and CDR2 SQIVND (reference sequence). The CDR3 length is 20 residues. V was clipped by 1 base and J by 10 bases; unmatched bases: 19. The CDR3 nucleotides read TGTGCCAGTAGTATAGCCCCAAGGGGGATCGGACTAGCGGGAGCCTACGAGCAGTTCTTC. Translation gives CASSIAPRGIGLAGAYEQFF.

The gene calls are TRBV4-1 and TRBJ2-7, with TRBD1 as a possible D gene (6 bases). This CDR3 is 15 amino acids long. Looked up from germline, CDR1 is MGHRA and CDR2 is YSYEKL. Between the trimmed V and J ends, which lost 4 bases and 3 bases, there was a span of 16 bases. This chain's CDR3 is CASSPDRYQIYEQYF. The CDR3, as DNA: TGCGCCAGCAGCCCTGACAGGTACCAAATCTACGAGCAGTACTTC.

The chain links TRBV7-3 to TRBJ2-5; TRBD2 matches 13 bases. The V segment lost 0 bases and the J segment 3 bases; nucleotides outside the gene matches: 10. Germline assignment: CDR1 SGHTA and CDR2 FQGTGA. The CDR3 runs to 19 residues. CDR3 residues: CASSLTGTDGLAGEETQYF. The CDR3, as DNA: TGTGCCAGCAGCTTAACGGGGACGGATGGACTAGCGGGGGAAGAGACCCAGTACTTC.

The V gene is TRBV7-8, the J gene TRBJ2-1, with D possibly TRBD1 on 6 matching bases. Germline CDR1 SGHVS, CDR2 FQNEAQ. V lost 5 bases to trimming and J lost 7 bases, with 15 bases between them. CDR3 length: 14 residues. In nucleotides, the CDR3 is TGTGCCAGCAGCAAACATACAGGGATGAATGAGCAGTTCTTC. Its translation: CASSKHTGMNEQFF.

The CDR3 coding sequence is TGTGCCAGCAGTGAAGCGGGACTAGCGGTCTCGGGTGAGCAGTACTTC. This codes for CASSEAGLAVSGEQYF. The chain couples TRBV2 to TRBJ2-7; 11 nucleotides line up with TRBD2. There are 16 residues in the CDR3. The junction had 8 bases not matched to a gene; V was cut back by 0 bases and J by 7 bases. Germline lookup yields CDR1 SNHLY and CDR2 FYNNEI.